The T cell receptor beta chain under discussion was sequenced for a study of T-cell reconstitution after alpha-beta-depleted transplantation in children. Unique molecular identifiers were incorporated during preparation of the TCRbeta library. TCRdb re-called the PCR reads with MiXCR, one entry per CDR3 protein. This table holds approximately 430,000 distinct CDR3 sequences, around 15% found once. The germline CDR1 and CDR2 sequences are MNHEY and SMNVEV (reference sequence). The CDR3 has 18 residues. Unmatched junction bases numbered 20, after V lost 11 bases and J lost 3 bases. General study points: T cells produced anew were the main source of T-cell counts and diversity one year after transplant. Two months or so post-transplant, alpha-beta T cells reportedly derived from several hundred expanded graft clones.

Worth noting for this clonotype: Its specificity is unknown.

The V call is TRBV27, the J call TRBJ2-7; 12 nucleotides agree with TRBD2. This clonotype originated in a boy younger than two who had a stem cell transplant for Wiskott-Aldrich syndrome, so the T cells may come from the graft donor. The specimen comprised PBMCs, mostly from graft donor cells, sampled 360 days after TCRalphabeta/CD19-depleted stem cell transplant. The CDR3 region is CAASRTSGKSGQNYEQYF. The CDR3 coding sequence is TGTGCCGCCTCCAGGACTAGCGGGAAAAGTGGCCAAAACTACGAGCAGTACTTC.